A selection of T cell receptor beta chains follows, all from one sample in a study of T cell responses to AZD1222 COVID-19 vaccine. Produced via immunoSEQ multiplex PCR; TCRdb's table is partial and in-frame only. Of tens of thousands of clones listed, 60% to 85% are singletons. Sequencing was performed on peripheral blood, taken 28 days after the second AZD1222 dose. The receptor source for this set is an adult who received the AZD1222 COVID-19 vaccine. CDR3s include the opening cysteine and the closing phenylalanine or tryptophan. The order of the fields is J gene, V gene, clone size, D gene, CDR3 DNA, CDR3 protein. A D gene is named only where the DNA matches it firmly. Size tells how often a clone was seen (once, few, many) or the class of an expanded clone, and some rows leave it out.

>TRBJ1-3|TRBV5-1|NA|NA
TGCGCCAGCAGCTTGTCATACAGTGGAAACACCATATATTTT
CASSLSYSGNTIYF
>TRBJ2-7|TRBV7-3|NA|NA
TGTGCCAGCAGCTTGACAGCTTTGGGGGACGAGCAGTACTTC
CASSLTALGDEQYF
>TRBJ2-5|TRBV7-8|NA|TRBD2
TGTGCCAGCAGCCCGAGACTAGCGCCTAGCCAAGAGACCCAGTACTTC
CASSPRLAPSQETQYF
>TRBJ2-1|TRBV6-1|NA|NA
TGTGCCAGCAGCCGTGGCTCCTACAATGAGCAGTTCTTC
CASSRGSYNEQFF
>TRBJ2-5|TRBV28|NA|NA
TGTGCCAGCAGTGCCCGGGTCTTTGATGAGACCCAGTACTTC
CASSARVFDETQYF
>TRBJ1-5|TRBV28|once|NA
TGTGCCAGCAGTTTCCCGTTGGGCAATCAGCCCCAGCATTTT
CASSFPLGNQPQHF
>TRBJ1-3|TRBV30|few|NA
TGTGCCTGGATAGTCTCTGGAAACACCATATATTTT
CAWIVSGNTIYF
>TRBJ2-1|TRBV28|NA|NA
TGTGCCAGCAGTTTTCTCGGGACCTACAATGAGCAGTTCTTC
CASSFLGTYNEQFF
>TRBJ2-5|TRBV30|NA|NA
TGTGCCTCCTCGGGGCGCCGGGAGACCCAGTACTTC
CASSGRRETQYF
>TRBJ1-5|TRBV30|NA|NA
TGTGCCTGGAGTCGACAAAACAATCAGCCCCAGCATTTT
CAWSRQNNQPQHF
>TRBJ1-1|TRBV27|NA|NA
TGTGCCAGCAGTTTATTTGAGGGGAACACTGAAGCTTTCTTT
CASSLFEGNTEAFF
>TRBJ2-2|TRBV9|NA|NA
TGTGCCAGCACCTCAGTGGGTAGCGGAGTCGGGGAGCTGTTTTTT
CASTSVGSGVGELFF
>TRBJ2-7|TRBV19|NA|NA
TGTGCCAGTAGTGATGAGACAGTATCCTACGAGCAGTACTTC
CASSDETVSYEQYF
>TRBJ2-5|TRBV20-1|once|TRBD2
TGCAGTGCTAGTCGGACTAGCGGTCTTCAAGAGACCCAGTACTTC
CSASRTSGLQETQYF
>TRBJ2-7|TRBV5-1|NA|NA
TGCGCCAGCAGCTTGGGGGACGAGCAGTACTTC
CASSLGDEQYF
>TRBJ2-2|TRBV10-1|NA|NA
TGCGCCAGCACCCCACCCGGGTCGGGCACCGGGGAGCTGTTTTTT
CASTPPGSGTGELFF
>TRBJ2-3|TRBV3-1/TRBV3-2|once|TRBD1
TGTGCCAGCAGCCCGGACAGGGGAGGGGGTAGCACAGATACGCAGTATTTT
CASSPDRGGGSTDTQYF
>TRBJ1-1|TRBV6-2/TRBV6-3|NA|NA
TGTGCCAGCAGTAATGGGAGAAAGAACACTGAAGCTTTCTTT
CASSNGRKNTEAFF
>TRBJ2-5|TRBV7-2|NA|TRBD2
TGTGCCAGCAGCGTAGGACTAGCGGGAGGGCGAGAGACCCAGTACTTC
CASSVGLAGGRETQYF
>TRBJ1-2|TRBV27|NA|NA
TGTGCCAGCAGTTGGGCAGACGATGGCTACACCTTC
CASSWADDGYTF
>TRBJ2-1|TRBV7-9|NA|NA
TGTGCCAGCAGCTTTATTTCGAATGAGCAGTTCTTC
CASSFISNEQFF
>TRBJ2-1|TRBV18|NA|TRBD1
TGTGCCAGCTCACCACCGAAACAGGGGGCGATGAATGAGCAGTTCTTC
CASSPPKQGAMNEQFF
>TRBJ1-4|TRBV5-1|NA|NA
TGCGCCAGCAGCTCGGAGGGTAATGAAAAACTGTTTTTT
CASSSEGNEKLFF
>TRBJ1-5|TRBV18|NA|NA
TGTGCCAGCTCACCACAAAGGGGAGATCAGCCCCAGCATTTT
CASSPQRGDQPQHF
>TRBJ1-5|TRBV18|NA|NA
TGTGCCAGCTCACTACAAGACTCAGGCAATCAGCCCCAGCATTTT
CASSLQDSGNQPQHF
>TRBJ1-1|TRBV30|NA|NA
TGTGCCTGGACCTTGGGGGCTTACACTGAAGCTTTCTTT
CAWTLGAYTEAFF
>TRBJ1-1|TRBV19|many|NA
TGTGCCAGTAGTATAAGGTTGGAGGGAGAAGCTTTCTTT
CASSIRLEGEAFF
>TRBJ1-4|TRBV3-1/TRBV3-2|NA|NA
TGTGCCAGCAGCCATCGAAGGACTGAAAATGAAAAACTGTTTTTT
CASSHRRTENEKLFF
>TRBJ1-1|TRBV2|NA|NA
TGTGCCAGCACCTCCGGGACACTCAACACTGAAGCTTTCTTT
CASTSGTLNTEAFF
>TRBJ2-2|TRBV5-1|NA|NA
TGCGCCAGCAGCCCGGGCGGGTTCCTCACCGGGGAGCTGTTTTTT
CASSPGGFLTGELFF
>TRBJ1-4|TRBV7-3|NA|NA
TGTGCCAGCAGCTTAACAGGCAGTACTAATGAAAAACTGTTTTTT
CASSLTGSTNEKLFF
>TRBJ1-4|TRBV7-9|NA|TRBD1
TGTGCCAGCAGCTTATTGTCGACAGGGGCGCACGAAAAACTGTTTTTT
CASSLLSTGAHEKLFF
>TRBJ1-1|TRBV30|NA|NA
TGTGCCTGGAGCCCTACAGGGATTGAAGCTTTCTTT
CAWSPTGIEAFF
>TRBJ2-2|TRBV3-1/TRBV3-2|NA|TRBD1
TGTGCCAGCAGCCTGAGGGACAGGCGCACCGGGGAGCTGTTTTTT
CASSLRDRRTGELFF
>TRBJ2-2|TRBV11-2|NA|NA
TGTGCCAGCAGCAAAGTAGTCACCGGGGAGCTGTTTTTT
CASSKVVTGELFF
>TRBJ1-1|TRBV20-1|NA|NA
TGCAGTGCAAAAATGAACACTGAAGCTTTCTTT
CSAKMNTEAFF
>TRBJ1-2|TRBV5-4|NA|NA
TGTGCCAGCAGCAACCCTACAGGGTTGAAGGGTCACTATGGCTACACCTTC
CASSNPTGLKGHYGYTF
>TRBJ2-1|TRBV9|few|TRBD2
TGTGCCAGCAGCGTAGCCGGTACTAGCGGGTTCGGCAATGAGCAGTTCTTC
CASSVAGTSGFGNEQFF
>TRBJ1-5|TRBV19|NA|NA
TGTGCCAGTAGTATCTACCCCCCAGGACAACTTATCAATCAGCCCCAGCATTTT
CASSIYPPGQLINQPQHF
>TRBJ2-7|TRBV6-5|NA|NA
TGTGCCAGCAGTTACGGGGACGGTTACGAGCAGTACTTC
CASSYGDGYEQYF
>TRBJ1-6|TRBV5-6|NA|TRBD1
TGTGCCAGCAGCTTGAAGGGGGCGGGTTCCGCACCCCTCCACTTT
CASSLKGAGSAPLHF
>TRBJ1-1|TRBV12-3/TRBV12-4|few|TRBD1
TGTGCCAGCAGCCGTGACAGGGAGGCTGAAGCTTTCTTT
CASSRDREAEAFF
>TRBJ2-7|TRBV30|few|NA
TGTGCCTGGAGTCCCGGGGACTTCTACGAGCAGTACTTC
CAWSPGDFYEQYF
>TRBJ1-1|TRBV13|NA|TRBD1
TGTGCCAGCAGCGGTAGGGACAGGGGGAATTGGGTGAACACTGAAGCTTTCTTT
CASSGRDRGNWVNTEAFF
>TRBJ1-2|TRBV10-3|few|NA
TGTGCCAGCTCAGGGGACGAGGATGGCTACACCTTC
CASSGDEDGYTF
>TRBJ2-3|TRBV7-2|NA|TRBD2
TGTGCCAGCACAACTCGACTAGCGGGGGGGACAGATACGCAGTATTTT
CASTTRLAGGTDTQYF
>TRBJ2-3|TRBV3-1/TRBV3-2|NA|NA
TGTGCCAGCAGCCAGGGGTCGATTTATACGCAGTATTTT
CASSQGSIYTQYF